A single sample is the source of the 29 T cell receptor beta chains below, sequenced in a study of T cells after yellow fever vaccination. TCRdb re-called the 5' RACE reads through MiXCR, storing one row per CDR3 protein. The sample holds more than 65,000 distinct CDR3 sequences, around 5% seen once. This sample comprised CD4+ T cells sorted from PBMCs, obtained more than 14 days after the first yellow fever vaccination. Source of these receptors: a man aged 18 to 35 who received the YFV17D yellow fever vaccine.

This clonotype was recorded many times. The chain combines TRBV3-1 with TRBJ1-1, with 9 bases that match TRBD1. V lost 5 bases, J lost 4 bases, and 8 bases stayed unmatched. The CDR3 spans 15 residues. The germline V gene encodes CDR1 LGHDT and CDR2 YNNKEL (reference sequence). CDR3 in amino acids: CASSKGDRAVTEAFF. Here the CDR3 DNA reads TGTGCCAGCAGCAAAGGGGACAGGGCTGTCACTGAAGCTTTCTTT.

This clonotype was detected ten times or more. CDR3 residues: CASSYDGGSVPQPQHF. As DNA, the CDR3 is TGTGCCAGCAGTTATGACGGGGGATCCGTCCCTCAGCCCCAGCATTTT. This sequence joins TRBV6-5 and TRBJ1-5; TRBD1 might be the D (5 bases). Germline lookup yields CDR1 MNHEY and CDR2 SVGAGI. The CDR3 runs 16 residues. Trimming stripped 3 bases from V and 6 bases from J, with 18 bases between.

This clonotype was observed at least ten times. This chain joins TRBV20-1 and TRBJ1-5, with 7 bases identical to TRBD1. V lost 4 bases to trimming and J lost 4 bases; unmatched junction nucleotides: 7. Germline CDR1 is DFQATT and CDR2 is SNEGSKA (reference sequence). This CDR3 contains 14 residues. The CDR3 DNA is TGCAGTGCTACTCCGGGACAGCTAAATCAGCCCCAGCATTTT. It encodes CSATPGQLNQPQHF.

This clonotype was observed many times. A junction boundary mismatches the germline segment, possibly from a read error. This rearrangement joins TRBV7-7 to TRBJ2-5, with D unclear. Germline loops: CDR1 SSHAT, CDR2 FNYEAQ (reference sequence). CDR3 size: 14 residues. The CDR3 loop is CASSLGSHGETQYF. The CDR3 nucleotides are TGTGCTAGCAGCTTAGGCTCGCACGGAGAGACCCAGTACTTC.

This clonotype has ten or more counts. This sequence joins TRBV18 and TRBJ1-6; 9 bases line up with TRBD1. Trimming took 3 bases from V and 11 from J; bases not matched to a gene: 8. CDR3 length: 15 amino acids. CDR1 is KGHSH, CDR2 LQKENI, per germline. CDR3 sequence (DNA): TGTGCCAGCTCACCGACAGGGGGTGGTTGGGCACCCCTCCACTTT. This gives the protein CASSPTGGGWAPLHF.

This clonotype was seen many times. The rearrangement links TRBV7-2 to TRBJ1-2, with D possibly being TRBD1 (6 bases). CDR1 is SGHTA, CDR2 FQGNSA, per germline. The V end lost 5 bases, the J end lost 13 bases, and 23 bases lay between the germline ends. The CDR3 spans 14 residues. CDR3: CASSGWDKRVRCTF. CDR3 sequence (DNA): TGTGCCAGCAGCGGTTGGGACAAAAGGGTCAGGTGCACCTTC.

This clonotype was counted many times. The rearrangement uses TRBV5-1 and TRBJ1-2, with TRBD1 matching 9 bases. Germline assignment: CDR1 SGHRS and CDR2 YFSETQ. The CDR3 length is 16 residues. The J segment lost 5 bases and the V segment lost 6 bases, leaving 14 bases of the junction unmatched. The DNA of the CDR3 is TGCGCCAGCACTGTCGGAGTTACAGGGGGCACTTATGGCTACACCTTC. As protein: CASTVGVTGGTYGYTF. Complete variable domain (other parts from reference TRBV5-1 and TRBJ1-2): KAGVTQTPRYLIKTRGQQVTLSCSPISGHRSVSWYQQTPGQGLQFLFEYFSETQRNKGNFPGRFSGRQFSNSRSEMNVSTLELGDSALYLCASTVGVTGGTYGYTFGSGTRLTVV.

The V call is TRBV7-9, the J call TRBJ2-3, with no clear D. This CDR3 is built from 12 residues. Germline V lookup: CDR1 SEHNR, CDR2 FQNEAQ (reference sequence). Between the trimmed V and J ends, which lost 1 base and 8 bases, there was a span of 7 bases. Here the CDR3 DNA reads TGTGCCAGCAGCTTAGAAAGCGCTACGCAGTATTTT. Translation gives CASSLESATQYF. The full variable domain, completed using reference TRBV7-9 and TRBJ2-3, is DTGVSQNPRHKITKRGQNVTFRCDPISEHNRLYWYRQTLGQGPEFLTYFQNEAQLEKSRLLSDRFSAERPKGSFSTLEIQRTEQGDSAMYLCASSLESATQYFGPGTRLTVL.

The table lists this clonotype with many counts. This chain links TRBV14 with TRBJ2-7; D not resolved. This CDR3 region has 14 residues. Trimming shortened V by 0 bases and J by 6 bases, and 12 bases separated the two germline ends. The germline gives CDR1 SGHDN, CDR2 FVKESK. The CDR3 reads CASSQEVGFSEQYF. For the CDR3, the DNA is TGTGCCAGCAGCCAAGAGGTGGGATTCAGCGAGCAGTACTTC. The full variable domain, in which reference TRBV14 and TRBJ2-7 provide the parts outside the CDR3, is EAGVTQFPSHSVIEKGQTVTLRCDPISGHDNLYWYRRVMGKEIKFLLHFVKESKQDESGMPNNRFLAERTGGTYSTLKVQPAELEDSGVYFCASSQEVGFSEQYFGPGTRLTVT.

The sample holds many counts of this clonotype. The chain uses TRBV12-3 or TRBV12-4 and TRBJ1-5; D call uncertain. The CDR3 has 14 residues. V lost 1 base and J 7 bases, leaving 11 bases between the germline ends. The chain's CDR3 is CASSLESEGQPQHF. DNA of the CDR3: TGTGCCAGCAGTTTAGAGTCAGAAGGGCAGCCCCAGCATTTT.

At least ten counts were recorded for this clonotype. The rearrangement links TRBV2 to TRBJ1-2, with 8 bases that match TRBD1. In germline, CDR1 is SNHLY, CDR2 FYNNEI. The junction had 7 bases not matched to a gene; V was cut back by 5 bases and J by 8 bases. The CDR3 runs to 13 residues. This chain's CDR3 is CASSYDRGGGYTF. CDR3 nucleotide sequence: TGTGCCAGCAGTTATGACAGGGGAGGAGGCTACACCTTC.

This clonotype was found many times. The chain recombines TRBV18 with TRBJ2-7, with a tentative D call TRBD2 (5 bases). In germline, CDR1 is KGHSH, CDR2 LQKENI. The CDR3 covers 14 residues. V was clipped by 6 bases and J by 3 bases, with 15 bases between them. The DNA for the CDR3 is TGTGCCAGCTCCCGGTCGGAGCGGATCTACGAGCAGTACGTC. It specifies CASSRSERIYEQYV.

This clonotype occurred many times. The J gene is TRBJ2-2, the V gene TRBV14; D is uncertain. CDR1 and CDR2 from the germline V gene are SGHDN and FVKESK. The CDR3 sequence is 17 residues long. With 0 bases removed from V and 4 bases from J, the gap between germline ends came to 15 bases. The CDR3 sequence: CASSQDVGITVTGELFF. DNA for the CDR3: TGTGCCAGCAGCCAAGACGTGGGGATTACGGTCACCGGGGAGCTGTTTTTT.

This clonotype was found many times. The J gene is TRBJ1-5, the V gene TRBV29-1; D may be TRBD1 (5 bases). From germline, CDR1 is SQVTM and CDR2 ANQGSEA. Trimming removed 6 bases at V and 3 bases at J, with 15 bases between. The CDR3 covers 14 residues. CDR3 in DNA: TGCAGCGTCGCCAGCGACAGATACAATCAGCCCCAGCATTTT. Translated: CSVASDRYNQPQHF.

The chain couples TRBV7-2 to TRBJ1-1, with D unclear. Germline CDR1 is SGHTA and CDR2 is FQGNSA. CDR3 length: 11 amino acids. V was pared by 1 base and J by 11 bases, with 8 bases between. The CDR3 region is CASSLGEPAFF. CDR3 DNA sequence: TGTGCCAGCAGCTTAGGGGAGCCGGCTTTCTTT.

This clonotype came up many times. The rearrangement uses TRBV7-6 and TRBJ1-6, with 10 bases matching TRBD1. CDR1 and CDR2 (germline): SGHVS, FNYEAQ. CDR3 length: 15 amino acids. The V and J ends lost 4 bases and 10 bases, in that order; junction bases with no gene match: 7. In DNA form, the CDR3 reads TGTGCCAGCAGCTCGGGACAGGGGAAAATCTCACCCCTCCACTTT. Residues: CASSSGQGKISPLHF.

This clonotype showed up many times. The J gene is TRBJ2-4, the V gene TRBV12-3 or TRBV12-4, with D possibly matching TRBD2 (6 bases). The CDR3 loop spans 13 amino acids. V lost 4 bases, J lost 8 bases, and 12 bases lay in between. The CDR3, as DNA: TGTGCCAGCAGTTCTCGGGGGACGGACATTCAGTACTTC. Amino acid sequence: CASSSRGTDIQYF.

This clonotype has a count of ten or more. V usage is TRBV28 and J usage is TRBJ1-1, with D uncertain. Trimming shortened V by 3 bases and J by 0 bases, and 5 bases separated the two germline ends. Germline V gives CDR1 MDHEN, CDR2 SYDVKM. This CDR3 is built from 13 residues. DNA for the CDR3: TGTGCCAGCAGTTTGAACCTGAACACTGAAGCTTTCTTT. It translates to CASSLNLNTEAFF.

This clonotype has a count of ten or more. The V and J genes are TRBV5-5 and TRBJ2-3; D is uncertain. The CDR3 is 16 amino acids. Germline-derived CDR1 and CDR2 are SGHKS and YYEKEE (reference sequence). V was shortened by 3 bases and J by 3 bases, with 17 bases between the two germline ends. CDR3 loop: CASSSLASATTDTQYF. CDR3 sequence (DNA): TGTGCCAGCAGCTCTCTCGCCTCAGCGACGACAGATACGCAGTATTTT.

Many counts were recorded for this clonotype. The gene calls are TRBV5-1 and TRBJ2-1; D may match TRBD1 or TRBD2 (6 bases each). The germline CDR1 and CDR2 sequences are SGHRS and YFSETQ. CDR3 length: 15 residues. Trimming pared 3 bases from V and 0 bases from J, leaving 10 bases between. In nucleotides, the CDR3 is TGCGCCAGCAGCTCGGGGGCTGGCTCCTACAATGAGCAGTTCTTC. It encodes CASSSGAGSYNEQFF.

This clonotype has ten or more counts. J is TRBJ2-4 and V is TRBV7-2, with TRBD2 matching 8 bases. The V and J ends lost 3 bases and 0 bases, in that order; junction bases with no gene match: 4. The CDR3 sequence is 16 residues long. Looked up from germline, CDR1 is SGHTA and CDR2 is FQGNSA. CDR3 loop: CASSLIAGLAKNIQYF. The CDR3 nucleotides read TGTGCCAGCAGCTTGATAGCGGGACTAGCCAAAAACATTCAGTACTTC.

This clonotype was found many times. The genes are TRBV6-5 and TRBJ1-4, with 9 bases matching TRBD1. Germline V gene data show CDR1 as MNHEY and CDR2 as SVGAGI. The CDR3 length is 14 residues. V shed 6 bases and J 5 bases; nucleotides not matched to a gene: 4. The CDR3 region has the DNA TGTGCCAGCAGGCCCGGGACAGGGAATGAAAAACTGTTTTTT. Encoded protein: CASRPGTGNEKLFF.

This clonotype was detected ten times or more. The chain couples TRBV10-3 to TRBJ1-3; D is unresolved. Deletions cut 9 bases from V and 2 bases from J, with 8 bases between. Germline loops: CDR1 ENHRY, CDR2 SYGVKD. The CDR3 consists of 12 residues. Written as DNA, the CDR3 is TGTGCCATTGGTTGGGCTGGAAACACCATATATTTT. It specifies CAIGWAGNTIYF.

In this sample, this clonotype turned up many times. This chain links TRBV20-1 with TRBJ2-3; 8 bases align to TRBD2. The V gene's germline CDR1 is DFQATT and CDR2 SNEGSKA (reference sequence). V lost 2 bases to trimming and J lost 4 bases; unmatched junction nucleotides: 5. CDR3 length: 14 residues. For the CDR3, the DNA is TGCAGTGCTAGATGGCCGGGGGGGCCAGATACGCAGTATTTT. Translating gives CSARWPGGPDTQYF.

Ten or more counts support this clonotype. The chain carries TRBV2 and TRBJ2-5, with TRBD1 matching over 7 bases. The CDR3 sequence is 13 residues long. Germline lookup yields CDR1 SNHLY and CDR2 FYNNEI. The V and J ends lost 9 bases and 2 bases, in that order; junction bases with no gene match: 6. The CDR3 region is CASNEGQQETQYF. The CDR3 coding sequence is TGTGCCAGTAATGAGGGACAGCAAGAGACCCAGTACTTC.

This clonotype was seen a handful of times. V gene TRBV20-1 combines with J gene TRBJ1-5, with D hard to call. Per germline, CDR1 DFQATT and CDR2 SNEGSKA (reference sequence). The CDR3 runs to 13 residues. Deletions cut 5 bases from V and 4 bases from J, with 12 bases between. The CDR3 sequence: CSAPRDFNQPQHF. In nucleotides, the CDR3 is TGCAGTGCTCCGCGAGATTTTAATCAGCCCCAGCATTTT.

Ten or more counts support this clonotype. The chain carries TRBV6-1 and TRBJ1-4; D is undetermined. This CDR3 is 10 amino acids long. Germline CDR1 MNHNS, CDR2 SASEGT. V shed 3 bases and J shed 10 bases, with 3 bases lying between them. DNA for the CDR3: TGTGCCAGCAGTGATGGAAAACTGTTTTTT. Translated, it gives CASSDGKLFF.

In its sample, this clonotype was seen many times. This chain joins TRBV23-1 and TRBJ2-3, with D uncertain. TRBV23-1 is recorded as an ORF, its role being uncertain. The CDR3 loop spans 17 amino acids. Trimming left V 5 bases short and J 3 bases short, with 21 bases between. CDR3: CASSYTTQSHQTDTQYF. As DNA, the CDR3 is TGCGCCAGCAGTTACACAACTCAGTCCCATCAAACAGATACGCAGTATTTT.

In this sample, this clonotype turned up many times. The rearrangement joins TRBV5-5 to TRBJ1-5; D unresolved. This CDR3 contains 15 residues. In germline, CDR1 is SGHKS, CDR2 YYEKEE (reference sequence). V was shortened by 0 bases and J by 0 bases, with 7 bases between the two germline ends. Here the CDR3 reads CASSLGRYSNQPQHF. CDR3 coding DNA: TGTGCCAGCAGCTTGGGAAGATATAGCAATCAGCCCCAGCATTTT.